Shown below are 32 T cell receptor beta chains from a single sample sequenced in a study of blood T cell repertoires in COVID-19. TCRdb's table, derived via immunoSEQ multiplex PCR, lists solely in-frame clones and lacks some. The table includes about 130,000 clones, about 88% detected once. Sequencing was done on a sample of peripheral blood. The receptor set was obtained from a woman aged 80 or over with acute or convalescent COVID-19.

V usage is TRBV23-1 and J usage is TRBJ2-7, with a weak D call TRBD2 (5 bases). TRBV23-1 is designated an ORF whose function remains uncertain. The CDR3 sequence is 18 residues long. V was cut by 6 bases and J by 0 bases, with 24 bases left in between. CDR3 residues: CASSLKRARVSGSYEQYF. The CDR3 DNA reads as TGCGCCAGCAGCCTCAAAAGGGCGAGGGTTTCGGGCTCCTACGAGCAGTACTTC.

The CDR3 here is CASSLGGDTQYF. In DNA, the CDR3 is TGTGCCAGCAGTTTAGGCGGAGATACGCAGTATTTT. The gene calls are TRBV12-3 or TRBV12-4 and TRBJ2-3; D unresolved. There are 12 residues in the CDR3. With 1 base removed from V and 5 bases from J, the gap between germline ends came to 4 bases.

The rearrangement joins TRBV12-3 or TRBV12-4 to TRBJ2-7; TRBD1 agrees at 7 bases. This CDR3 has 13 amino acids. V shed 6 bases and J 2 bases; nucleotides not matched to a gene: 4. CDR3 amino acids: CASRGQYTYEQYF. In DNA form, the CDR3 reads TGTGCCAGCAGGGGACAGTATACCTACGAGCAGTACTTC.

This chain uses TRBV5-8 with TRBJ2-5, with 10 bases identical to TRBD1. The germline gives CDR1 SGHTS, CDR2 YDEGEE. Trimming removed 2 bases from V and 1 base from J; junction bases left unmatched: 5. The CDR3 runs 16 residues. The CDR3 spells CASSFGTGVGQETQYF. In DNA, the CDR3 is TGTGCCAGCAGCTTCGGGACAGGGGTCGGCCAAGAGACCCAGTACTTC. The variable domain in full, with the rest retrieved from reference TRBV5-8 and TRBJ2-5, is EAGVTQSPTHLIKTRGQQATLRCSPISGHTSVYWYQQALGLGLQFLLWYDEGEERNRGNFPPRFSGRQFPNYSSELNVNALELEDSALYLCASSFGTGVGQETQYFGPGTRLLVL.

The chain is built from TRBV12-5 and TRBJ2-5; D is perhaps TRBD2 (6 bases). CDR1 LGHNT and CDR2 FRNRAP come from the germline V gene. The length of the CDR3 is 16 residues. V lost 4 bases and J lost 4, with 19 bases in between. The chain's CDR3 is CASGSGSGVLGETQYF. For the CDR3, the DNA is TGTGCTAGTGGTTCGGGGTCGGGGGTTTTAGGAGAGACCCAGTACTTC.

This chain joins TRBV25-1 and TRBJ2-1; D is perhaps TRBD2 (5 bases). The V gene lost 2 bases and the J gene lost 5 bases, with 16 bases spanning the gap. CDR3 length: 16 residues. Germline values: CDR1 MGHDK, CDR2 SYGVNS. Here the CDR3 DNA reads TGTGCCAGCAGTGAACCATTTGGCGGGTTCGACAATGAGCAGTTCTTC. Translated: CASSEPFGGFDNEQFF.

This clone was seen more than once but under ten times. This chain uses TRBV3-1 (or the pseudogene TRBV3-2) with TRBJ2-5; weak D call: TRBD2 (6 bases). From germline, CDR1 is LGHDT and CDR2 YNNKEL (reference sequence). This CDR3 comprises 13 residues. V lost 4 bases and J 7 bases, leaving 13 bases between the germline ends. This CDR3 reads CASSRGTGGTQYF. The CDR3 bases are TGTGCCAGCAGCCGCGGGACCGGGGGGACCCAGTACTTC.

V and J are TRBV5-1 and TRBJ2-7; 9 bases are shared with TRBD2. V lost 4 bases, J lost 4 bases, and 6 bases stayed unmatched. The CDR3 runs to 14 residues. Germline CDR1 reads SGHRS; CDR2 reads YFSETQ. The CDR3 loop is CASSKDSGRYEQYF. The CDR3 region has the DNA TGCGCCAGCAGCAAGGACAGCGGGAGGTACGAGCAGTACTTC.

In this sample, this clone turned up once. The V gene is TRBV12-1, the J gene TRBJ1-1; TRBD1 was called by the table and not checked on the DNA. TRBV12-1 is shown as a pseudogene. The CDR3 length is 17 residues. CDR3 amino acids: CASSFTSLRGRFTEAFF. CDR3 DNA: TGTGCCAGCAGCTTTACGTCGCTAAGGGGGCGGTTCACTGAAGCTTTCTTT.

The chain links TRBV10-1 to TRBJ2-3, with 7 bases that match TRBD2. CDR1 WNHNN and CDR2 SYGVQD come from the germline V gene (reference sequence). V was pared by 3 bases and J by 2 bases, with 5 bases of the junction left unmatched. The CDR3 spans 15 residues. DNA for the CDR3: TGCGCCAGCAGTGACACCGGGACTACCACAGATACGCAGTATTTT. Amino acid sequence: CASSDTGTTTDTQYF.

The chain's CDR3 is CASSSDYNQPQHF. The DNA of the CDR3 is TGTGCCAGCAGCTCGGACTACAATCAGCCCCAGCATTTT. The genes are TRBV7-2 and TRBJ1-5; D unclear. The CDR3 contains 13 residues. In germline, CDR1 is SGHTA, CDR2 FQGNSA. With 4 bases removed from V and 3 bases from J, the gap between germline ends came to 7 bases.

CDR3 sequence (DNA): TGTGCCAGTAGAAAATCACAGGGGAGTCCCTATGGCTACACCTTC. Protein sequence: CASRKSQGSPYGYTF. The V gene is TRBV19, the J gene TRBJ1-2; 7 nucleotides line up with TRBD1. V lost 6 bases, J lost 4 bases, and 11 bases stayed unmatched. Germline lookup yields CDR1 LNHDA and CDR2 SQIVND (reference sequence). This CDR3 region has 15 residues.

The V call is TRBV2, the J call TRBJ2-2, with 12 positions matching TRBD2. CDR1 SNHLY and CDR2 FYNNEI come from the germline V gene. The J segment lost 2 bases and the V segment lost 5 bases, leaving 9 bases of the junction unmatched. The CDR3 covers 18 residues. The CDR3 loop is CASSLRLAGVGNTGELFF. For the CDR3, the DNA is TGTGCCAGCAGTTTAAGACTAGCGGGAGTTGGAAACACCGGGGAGCTGTTTTTT.

The V gene is TRBV9, the J gene TRBJ2-3, with 7 bases aligning to TRBD1. This CDR3 is 16 amino acids long. V was pared by 6 bases and J by 2 bases, with 12 bases of the junction left unmatched. Looked up from germline, CDR1 is SGDLS and CDR2 is YYNGEE. The CDR3 loop reads CASTPNRDRSTDTQYF. In nucleotides, the CDR3 is TGTGCCAGCACCCCGAACCGGGACAGATCCACAGATACGCAGTATTTT.

The chain links TRBV3-1 (or the pseudogene TRBV3-2) to TRBJ2-7, with 8 bases lining up with TRBD2. There are 15 residues in the CDR3. The V gene end was trimmed by 0 bases and the J gene end by 8 bases; junction bases not matched to a gene: 9. Germline-derived CDR1 and CDR2 are LGHDT and YNNKEL (reference sequence). For the CDR3, the DNA is TGTGCCAGCAGCCAAGATCTGTGGCTAGCGGGTAAGCAGTACTTC. Residues: CASSQDLWLAGKQYF.

The CDR3 DNA sequence: TGCGCCAGCAGCGAGCGGACAGGGAAGAACACTGAAGCTTTCTTT. It yields the protein CASSERTGKNTEAFF. J is TRBJ1-1 and V is TRBV5-1; the match to TRBD1 covers 8 bases. The J segment lost 1 base and the V segment lost 4 bases, leaving 6 bases of the junction unmatched. The CDR3 extends over 15 amino acids. Germline values: CDR1 SGHRS, CDR2 YFSETQ.

CDR3 in amino acids: CASSPDRPNTGELFF. For the CDR3, the DNA is TGCGCCAGCAGCCCAGACAGGCCAAACACCGGGGAGCTGTTTTTT. V and J are TRBV5-1 and TRBJ2-2, with D possibly matching TRBD1 (6 bases). Trimming stripped 4 bases from V and 2 bases from J, with 12 bases between. The CDR3 is 15 residues long. CDR1 is SGHRS and CDR2 is YFSETQ in the germline V gene.

J is TRBJ2-1 and V is TRBV5-5, with 15 bases matching TRBD2. Per germline, CDR1 SGHKS and CDR2 YYEKEE (reference sequence). The CDR3 totals 17 residues. Germline trimming cut 2 bases from V and 11 bases from J; bases unmatched to any gene: 11. The CDR3 coding sequence is TGTGCCAGCAGCTTCAGCTCTGGGACTAGCGGGGGGAGAAAGCAGTTCTTC. It specifies CASSFSSGTSGGRKQFF.

In DNA, the CDR3 is TGTGCCAGCAGCTTAGCGGGGGGTTCTGGGGATACGCAGTATTTT. Translation gives CASSLAGGSGDTQYF. The chain uses TRBV7-2 and TRBJ2-3; weak D call: TRBD2 (6 bases). Germline CDR1 is SGHTA and CDR2 is FQGNSA. The germline V and J ends were trimmed by 0 bases and 6 bases, with 13 bases remaining between them. This CDR3 is built from 15 residues. The complete variable domain, with remaining parts taken from reference TRBV7-2 and TRBJ2-3, reads GAGVSQSPSNKVTEKGKDVELRCDPISGHTALYWYRQSLGQGLEFLIYFQGNSAPDKSGLPSDRFSAERTGGSVSTLTIQRTQQEDSAVYLCASSLAGGSGDTQYFGPGTRLTVL.

The chain carries TRBV7-9 and TRBJ1-6, with D possibly being TRBD1 (6 bases). V was cut by 2 bases and J by 6 bases, with 11 bases left in between. The length of the CDR3 is 15 residues. CDR1 and CDR2 (germline): SEHNR, FQNEAQ (reference sequence). The DNA for the CDR3 is TGTGCCAGCAGCTTAACTGGACAGCTTAATTCACCCCTCCACTTT. Its translation: CASSLTGQLNSPLHF.

This sequence joins TRBV18 and TRBJ1-1; weak D call: TRBD1 (5 bases). CDR3 length: 12 amino acids. V dropped 8 bases and J dropped 2 bases, with 9 bases sitting between them. Germline loops: CDR1 KGHSH, CDR2 LQKENI. The CDR3 DNA reads TGTGCCAGCCGTGACAGAAACACTGAAGCTTTCTTT. It specifies CASRDRNTEAFF.

The chain couples TRBV4-1 to TRBJ1-2; perhaps TRBD1 as D (6 bases). Trimming removed 0 bases at V and 8 bases at J, with 10 bases between. In germline, CDR1 is MGHRA, CDR2 YSYEKL. The CDR3 covers 13 residues. The CDR3 DNA reads TGCGCCAGCAGCCAAGAAGGGGGAAGGGGCTACACCTTC. Protein product: CASSQEGGRGYTF.

This clone was recorded only once. V usage is TRBV5-6 and J usage is TRBJ1-4; D not certain. From germline, CDR1 is SGHDT and CDR2 YYEEEE. The CDR3 runs 15 residues. V was shortened by 6 bases and J by 5 bases, with 17 bases between the two germline ends. The CDR3 is CASTLQGRVNEKLFF. The CDR3 DNA follows: TGTGCCAGCACCCTGCAAGGGAGGGTCAATGAAAAACTGTTTTTT.

This CDR3 is CASSLDRLSGTGWYGTEAFF. The DNA of the CDR3 is TGTGCCAGCAGCTTAGATAGGCTTTCCGGGACAGGGTGGTATGGCACTGAAGCTTTCTTT. The chain has TRBV11-2 and TRBJ1-1, with TRBD1 identical over 9 bases. The CDR3 loop spans 20 amino acids. J was trimmed by 4 bases and V by 0 bases; bases with no gene match: 18. The germline CDR1 and CDR2 sequences are SGHAT and FQNNGV. The variable domain in full, completed from reference TRBV11-2 and TRBJ1-1, reads EAGVAQSPRYKIIEKRQSVAFWCNPISGHATLYWYQQILGQGPKLLIQFQNNGVVDDSQLPKDRFSAERLKGVDSTLKIQPAKLEDSAVYLCASSLDRLSGTGWYGTEAFFGQGTRLTVV.

V is TRBV2 and J is TRBJ1-2; D perhaps matches TRBD1 (5 bases). In germline, CDR1 is SNHLY, CDR2 FYNNEI. The CDR3 is 14 amino acids. Trimming took off 3 bases at V and 6 bases at J, with 14 bases between the two ends. The chain's CDR3 is CASSENRSPNGYTF. The CDR3 DNA reads as TGTGCCAGCAGTGAGAACAGGAGCCCGAATGGCTACACCTTC.

The chain combines TRBV6-5 with TRBJ1-2; TRBD1 matches 9 bases. There are 15 residues in the CDR3. In germline, CDR1 is MNHEY, CDR2 SVGAGI. Losses at the gene ends were 0 bases for V and 5 bases for J; bases not matched to a gene: 4. CDR3 sequence reads: CASSYSGTGWYGYTF. The CDR3 DNA is TGTGCCAGCAGTTACTCGGGGACAGGGTGGTATGGCTACACCTTC.

The rearrangement uses TRBV7-2 and TRBJ2-7; 11 bases are shared with TRBD1. This CDR3 is built from 16 residues. CDR1 and CDR2 (germline): SGHTA, FQGNSA. V trimming: 5 bases; J trimming: 0 bases; junction bases outside the gene matches: 6. CDR3 nucleotides: TGTGCCAGCAGCCAACGGACAGGGGGCCCCTCCTACGAGCAGTACTTC. This sequence encodes CASSQRTGGPSYEQYF.

The rearrangement uses TRBV27 and TRBJ2-1, with 7 bases matching TRBD1. J gave up 6 bases and V 6 bases, and 8 bases lay outside the gene matches. CDR3 length: 14 residues. Germline lookup yields CDR1 MNHEY and CDR2 SMNVEV (reference sequence). The CDR3 loop is CASSRDRAGNEQFF. In DNA, the CDR3 is TGTGCCAGCAGCCGCGACAGGGCCGGCAATGAGCAGTTCTTC.

The genes are TRBV5-1 and TRBJ2-7; D perhaps matches TRBD2 (6 bases). V dropped 0 bases and J dropped 6 bases, with 16 bases sitting between them. This CDR3 comprises 15 residues. Per germline, CDR1 SGHRS and CDR2 YFSETQ. CDR3 DNA sequence: TGCGCCAGCAGCTTGGCCTCTGGGACTGGCGGCGAGCAGTACTTC. Translated: CASSLASGTGGEQYF.

The gene calls are TRBV6-5 and TRBJ2-7, with 9 bases matching TRBD1. V lost 6 bases to trimming and J lost 4 bases; unmatched junction nucleotides: 7. Germline V gene data show CDR1 as MNHEY and CDR2 as SVGAGI. The CDR3 runs to 14 residues. The DNA for the CDR3 is TGTGCCAGCAGGCTACAGGGGGCAGATTACGAGCAGTACTTC. It encodes CASRLQGADYEQYF.

The chain employs TRBV10-2 and TRBJ2-3, with TRBD1 matching 8 bases. CDR3 length equals 15 residues. Germline CDR1 WSHSY, CDR2 SAAADI. Trimming took 5 bases from V and 2 from J; bases not matched to a gene: 6. CDR3 DNA sequence: TGCGCCAGCAGTTTACAGGGGGTTTTCACAGATACGCAGTATTTT. It yields the protein CASSLQGVFTDTQYF.

The V gene is TRBV5-5, the J gene TRBJ2-1; D remains unclear. The germline V gene has CDR1 SGHKS and CDR2 YYEKEE (reference sequence). CDR3 length: 15 amino acids. The V end was cut by 0 bases, the J end by 3 bases, with 10 bases between. The chain's CDR3 is CASSLALEFYNEQFF. CDR3 nucleotide sequence: TGTGCCAGCAGCTTGGCGCTAGAATTCTACAATGAGCAGTTCTTC.